The entry below describes one T cell receptor beta chain. Between the trimmed V and J ends, which lost 1 base and 4 bases, there was a span of 12 bases. This CDR3 is built from 15 residues. Germline values: CDR1 SGHNT, CDR2 YYREEE (reference sequence). The entry originates in a study of beta chain features in type 1 diabetes. Expressed TCRB transcripts were sequenced because the entire RNA isolate underwent reverse transcription. TCRdb's table, derived via immunoSEQ multiplex PCR, lists solely in-frame clones and lacks some. The table has about 220,000 clones, approximately 11% seen once. The sequence was obtained from a man between 18 and 29 years old in good health. Sequencing used central memory CD4+ T cells from blood. The chain is built from TRBV5-4 and TRBJ1-5; D unclear. The CDR3 loop reads CASSLQGNENQPQHF. The CDR3 bases are TGTGCCAGCAGCTTGCAAGGGAACGAAAATCAGCCCCAGCATTTT.